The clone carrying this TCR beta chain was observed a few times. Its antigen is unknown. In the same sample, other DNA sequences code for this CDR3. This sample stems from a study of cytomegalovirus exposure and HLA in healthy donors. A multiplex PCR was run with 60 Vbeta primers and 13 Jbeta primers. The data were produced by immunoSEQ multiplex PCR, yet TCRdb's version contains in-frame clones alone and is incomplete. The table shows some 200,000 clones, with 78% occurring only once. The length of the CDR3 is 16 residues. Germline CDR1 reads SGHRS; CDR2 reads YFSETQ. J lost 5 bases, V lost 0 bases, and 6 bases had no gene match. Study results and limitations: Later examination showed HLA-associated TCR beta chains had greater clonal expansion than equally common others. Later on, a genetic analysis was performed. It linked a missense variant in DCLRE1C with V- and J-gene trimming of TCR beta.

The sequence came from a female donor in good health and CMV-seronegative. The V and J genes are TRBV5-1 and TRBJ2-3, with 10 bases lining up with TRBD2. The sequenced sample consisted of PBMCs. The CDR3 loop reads CASSLGLAGDLDTQYF. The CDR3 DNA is TGCGCCAGCAGCTTGGGGCTAGCGGGGGACCTAGATACGCAGTATTTT.